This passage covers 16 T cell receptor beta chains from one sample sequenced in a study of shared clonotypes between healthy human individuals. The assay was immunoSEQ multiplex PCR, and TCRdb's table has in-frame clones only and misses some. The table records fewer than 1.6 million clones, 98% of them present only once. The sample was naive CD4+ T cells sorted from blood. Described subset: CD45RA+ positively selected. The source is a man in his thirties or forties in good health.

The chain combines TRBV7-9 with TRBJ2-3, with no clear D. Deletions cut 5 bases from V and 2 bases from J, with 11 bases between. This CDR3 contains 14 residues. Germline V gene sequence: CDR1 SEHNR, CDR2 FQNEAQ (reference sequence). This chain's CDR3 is CASSPKGFTDTQYF. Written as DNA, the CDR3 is TGTGCCAGCAGCCCCAAGGGTTTCACAGATACGCAGTATTTT.

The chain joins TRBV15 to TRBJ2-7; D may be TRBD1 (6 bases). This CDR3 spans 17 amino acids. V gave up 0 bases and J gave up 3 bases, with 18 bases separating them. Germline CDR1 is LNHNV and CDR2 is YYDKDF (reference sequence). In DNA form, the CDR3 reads TGTGCCACCAGCAGAGAGGTGTTAAAACAGGGATACTACGAGCAGTACTTC. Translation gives CATSREVLKQGYYEQYF.

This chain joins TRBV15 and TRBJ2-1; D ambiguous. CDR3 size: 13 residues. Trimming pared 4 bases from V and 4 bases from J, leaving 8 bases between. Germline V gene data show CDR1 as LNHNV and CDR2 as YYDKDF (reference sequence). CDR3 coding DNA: TGTGCCACCAGCACCGGGTTATACAATGAGCAGTTCTTC. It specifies CATSTGLYNEQFF.

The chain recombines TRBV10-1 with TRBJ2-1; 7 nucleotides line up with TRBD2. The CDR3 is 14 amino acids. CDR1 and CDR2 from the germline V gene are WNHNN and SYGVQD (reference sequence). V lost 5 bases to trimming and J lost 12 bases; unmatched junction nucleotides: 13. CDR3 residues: CASSPAGTMRWQFF. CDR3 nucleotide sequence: TGCGCCAGCAGTCCTGCCGGGACTATGAGGTGGCAGTTCTTC.

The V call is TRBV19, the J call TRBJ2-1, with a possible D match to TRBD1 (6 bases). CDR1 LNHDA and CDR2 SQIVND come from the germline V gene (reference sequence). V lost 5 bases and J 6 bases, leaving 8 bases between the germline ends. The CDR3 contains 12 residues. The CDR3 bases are TGTGCCAGTAGTGAGACAGGCAATGAGCAGTTCTTC. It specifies CASSETGNEQFF.

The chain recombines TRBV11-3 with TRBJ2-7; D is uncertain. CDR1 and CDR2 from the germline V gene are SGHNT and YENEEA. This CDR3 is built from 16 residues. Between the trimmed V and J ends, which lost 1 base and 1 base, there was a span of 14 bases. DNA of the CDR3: TGTGCCAGCAGCTTAGCGTTCGGTCCGGAATCCTACGAGCAGTACTTC. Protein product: CASSLAFGPESYEQYF.

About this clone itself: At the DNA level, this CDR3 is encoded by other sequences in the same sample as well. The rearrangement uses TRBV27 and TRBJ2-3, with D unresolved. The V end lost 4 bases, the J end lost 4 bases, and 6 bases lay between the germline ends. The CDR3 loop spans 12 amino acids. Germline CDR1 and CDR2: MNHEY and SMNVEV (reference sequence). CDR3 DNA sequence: TGTGCCAGCAGTTCCCTCGCAGATACGCAGTATTTT. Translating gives CASSSLADTQYF.

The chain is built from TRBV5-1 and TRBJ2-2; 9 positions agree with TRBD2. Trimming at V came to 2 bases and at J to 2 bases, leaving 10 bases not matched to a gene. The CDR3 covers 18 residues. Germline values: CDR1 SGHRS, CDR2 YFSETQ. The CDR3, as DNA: TGCGCCAGCAGCTTATCCCTTAATAGCGGGGGAAACACCGGGGAGCTGTTTTTT. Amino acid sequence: CASSLSLNSGGNTGELFF.

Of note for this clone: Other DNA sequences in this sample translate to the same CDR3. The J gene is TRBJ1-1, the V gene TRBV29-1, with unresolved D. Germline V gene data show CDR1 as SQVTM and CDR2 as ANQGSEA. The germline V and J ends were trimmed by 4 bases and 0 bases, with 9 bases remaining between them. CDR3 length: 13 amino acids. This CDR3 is CSVVGGMNTEAFF. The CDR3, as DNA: TGCAGCGTTGTTGGCGGAATGAACACTGAAGCTTTCTTT.

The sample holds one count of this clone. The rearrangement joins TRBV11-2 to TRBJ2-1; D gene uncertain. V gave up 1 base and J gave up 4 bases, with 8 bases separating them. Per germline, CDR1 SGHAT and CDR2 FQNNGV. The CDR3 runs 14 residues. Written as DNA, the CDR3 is TGTGCCAGCAGCTTAGGGCGGAGTTACAATGAGCAGTTCTTC. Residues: CASSLGRSYNEQFF.

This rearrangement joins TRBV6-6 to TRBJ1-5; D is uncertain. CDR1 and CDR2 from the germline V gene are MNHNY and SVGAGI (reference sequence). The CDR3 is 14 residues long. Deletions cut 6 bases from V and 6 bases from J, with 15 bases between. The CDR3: CASSKVGRIQPQHF. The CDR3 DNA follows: TGTGCCAGCAGCAAAGTAGGTCGGATTCAGCCCCAGCATTTT.

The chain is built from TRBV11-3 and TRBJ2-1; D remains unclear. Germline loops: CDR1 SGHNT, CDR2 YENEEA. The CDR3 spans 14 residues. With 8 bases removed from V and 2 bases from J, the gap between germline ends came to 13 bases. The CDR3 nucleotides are TGTGCCAGCGGAAGAGGTGGCGCCTACAATGAGCAGTTCTTC. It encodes CASGRGGAYNEQFF.

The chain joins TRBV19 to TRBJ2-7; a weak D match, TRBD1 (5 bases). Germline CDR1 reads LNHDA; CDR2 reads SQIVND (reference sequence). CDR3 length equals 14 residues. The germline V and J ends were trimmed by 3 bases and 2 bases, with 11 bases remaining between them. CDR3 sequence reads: CASSIGRATYEQYF. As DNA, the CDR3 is TGTGCCAGTAGTATTGGCAGGGCTACCTACGAGCAGTACTTC.

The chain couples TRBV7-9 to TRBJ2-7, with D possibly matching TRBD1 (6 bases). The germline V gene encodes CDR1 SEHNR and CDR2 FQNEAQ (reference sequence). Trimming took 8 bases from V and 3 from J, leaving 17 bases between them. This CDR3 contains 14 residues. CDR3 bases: TGTGCCAGCCTTCCCCTTACAGGGTACTACGAGCAGTACTTC. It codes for CASLPLTGYYEQYF.

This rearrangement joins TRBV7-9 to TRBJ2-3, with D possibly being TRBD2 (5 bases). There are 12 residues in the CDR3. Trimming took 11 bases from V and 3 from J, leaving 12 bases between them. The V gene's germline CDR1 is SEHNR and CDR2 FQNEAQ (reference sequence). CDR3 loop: CAGGGRTDTQYF. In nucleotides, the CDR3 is TGTGCCGGTGGCGGGCGGACAGATACGCAGTATTTT. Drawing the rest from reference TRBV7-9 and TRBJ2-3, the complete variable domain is DTGVSQNPRHKITKRGQNVTFRCDPISEHNRLYWYRQTLGQGPEFLTYFQNEAQLEKSRLLSDRFSAERPKGSFSTLEIQRTEQGDSAMYLCAGGGRTDTQYFGPGTRLTVL.

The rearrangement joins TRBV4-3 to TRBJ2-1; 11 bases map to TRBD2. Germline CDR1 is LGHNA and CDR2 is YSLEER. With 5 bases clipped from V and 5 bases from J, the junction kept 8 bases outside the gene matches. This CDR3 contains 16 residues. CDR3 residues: CASSGAASGRHNEQFF. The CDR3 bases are TGCGCCAGCAGCGGGGCAGCTAGCGGGAGGCACAATGAGCAGTTCTTC.